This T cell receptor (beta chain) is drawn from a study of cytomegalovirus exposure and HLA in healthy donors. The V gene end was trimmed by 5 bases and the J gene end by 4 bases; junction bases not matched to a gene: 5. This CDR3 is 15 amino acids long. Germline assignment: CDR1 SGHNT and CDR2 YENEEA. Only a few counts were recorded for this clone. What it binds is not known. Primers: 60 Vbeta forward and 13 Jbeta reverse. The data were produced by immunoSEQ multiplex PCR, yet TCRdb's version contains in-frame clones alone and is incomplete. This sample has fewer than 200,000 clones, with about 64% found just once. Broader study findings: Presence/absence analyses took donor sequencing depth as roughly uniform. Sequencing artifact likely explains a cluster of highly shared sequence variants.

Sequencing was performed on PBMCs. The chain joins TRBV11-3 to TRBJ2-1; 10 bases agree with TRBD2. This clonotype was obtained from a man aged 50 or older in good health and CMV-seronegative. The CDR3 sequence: CASSLGTSEYNEQFF. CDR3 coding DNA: TGTGCCAGCAGCCTCGGGACTAGCGAATACAATGAGCAGTTCTTC.